The clone carrying this T cell receptor beta chain was found a few times. The antigen is undetermined. Per the germline V gene, CDR1 is SGHNT and CDR2 is YYREEE (reference sequence). The CDR3 runs to 11 residues. The V gene lost 4 bases and the J gene lost 5 bases, with 6 bases spanning the gap. This entry is derived from a study of T cell repertoires in cytomegalovirus infection. Study overall: Public signatures in TCR beta pointed to CMV infection and matching HLA type. The study, taken as a whole, reports: In two of eight donors, the top clonotype was HLA-C-restricted CMV-specific.

Each CDR3 protein is one row after TCRdb ran MiXCR on the reads. Of some 220,000 distinct CDR3 sequences in the sample, about 5.9% were seen once. The chain has TRBV5-4 and TRBJ1-1; D is unclear. This TCR was recovered from a human donor in good health (CMV status not recorded). Some clones in this sample may be carry-over from other donors' samples. The sample comprised PBMCs. CDR3 nucleotide sequence: TGTGCCAGCAGCAGGGAGACTGAAGCTTTCTTT. It is translated as CASSRETEAFF.